Below are 15 T cell receptor beta chains sequenced from a single sample in a study of blood T cell repertoires in COVID-19. Assay used: immunoSEQ multiplex PCR; TCRdb lists only in-frame clones, some missing. The sample shows some 160,000 clones, around nine tenths of them seen only once. The source material was peripheral blood. These receptors originate from a woman older than 75 with COVID-19, enrolled during active disease.

This clone has just one count. The chain has TRBV7-2 and TRBJ1-1; D perhaps matches TRBD1 (6 bases). The V gene lost 5 bases and the J gene lost 3 bases, with 13 bases spanning the gap. The CDR3 runs 14 residues. CDR1 is SGHTA, CDR2 FQGNSA, per germline. The CDR3 coding sequence is TGTGCCAGCAGCCGCGGGGGGGCGGACACTGAAGCTTTCTTT. Translation: CASSRGGADTEAFF.

This rearrangement joins TRBV28 to TRBJ1-2; 7 bases are shared with TRBD1. The V and J ends lost 6 bases and 3 bases, in that order; junction bases with no gene match: 4. The CDR3 spans 13 residues. Germline-derived CDR1 and CDR2 are MDHEN and SYDVKM. The DNA for the CDR3 is TGTGCCAGCAGGACCGGGACAGACTATGGCTACACCTTC. Its protein product is CASRTGTDYGYTF.

This sequence joins TRBV6-5 and TRBJ2-2, with TRBD2 identical over 11 bases. V shed 8 bases and J 4 bases; nucleotides not matched to a gene: 6. CDR1 MNHEY and CDR2 SVGAGI come from the germline V gene. The length of the CDR3 is 15 residues. The CDR3 is CASQLAGEVTGELFF. CDR3 in DNA: TGTGCCAGCCAACTAGCGGGAGAGGTCACCGGGGAGCTGTTTTTT.

The chain employs TRBV10-3 and TRBJ1-1, with 9 bases matching TRBD1. The CDR3 sequence is 14 residues long. CDR1 and CDR2 (germline): ENHRY, SYGVKD. V was pared by 7 bases and J by 2 bases, with 5 bases of the junction left unmatched. Written as DNA, the CDR3 is TGTGCCATCAAGGACAGGGGTATCAACACTGAAGCTTTCTTT. Protein product: CAIKDRGINTEAFF.

This rearrangement joins TRBV27 to TRBJ2-7, with 10 nucleotides matching TRBD1. Trimming removed 8 bases from V and 5 bases from J; junction bases left unmatched: 3. Germline V gene sequence: CDR1 MNHEY, CDR2 SMNVEV (reference sequence). CDR3 length: 12 residues. CDR3 in amino acids: CASRDRGHEQYF. The CDR3 DNA sequence: TGTGCCAGCCGGGACAGGGGCCACGAGCAGTACTTC.

The chain is built from TRBV7-2 and TRBJ2-5; 12 positions match TRBD2. Unmatched junction bases numbered 5, after V lost 5 bases and J lost 4 bases. The V gene's germline CDR1 is SGHTA and CDR2 FQGNSA. The CDR3 extends over 15 amino acids. As DNA, the CDR3 is TGTGCCAGCAGCCCCGGGGGACTAGCGGGAGAGACCCAGTACTTC. Translation gives CASSPGGLAGETQYF.

The sample holds a few counts of this clone. V and J are TRBV5-8 and TRBJ2-1, with TRBD2 as a possible D gene (6 bases). This CDR3 is built from 13 residues. Germline V gene lookup returns CDR1 SGHTS and CDR2 YDEGEE. Trimming removed 1 base at V and 7 bases at J, with 9 bases between. The CDR3, as DNA: TGTGCCAGCAGCTTGTTCGGGGGAAATGAGCAGTTCTTC. Its protein is CASSLFGGNEQFF.

J is TRBJ2-1 and V is TRBV7-2; a possible D gene is TRBD2 (6 bases). CDR1 and CDR2 from the germline V gene are SGHTA and FQGNSA. V lost 5 bases and J 13 bases, leaving 21 bases between the germline ends. The CDR3 contains 14 residues. The CDR3 DNA is TGTGCCAGCAGCACCCGACTAGGTACACGGGCACAGTTCTTC. Protein: CASSTRLGTRAQFF.

This chain uses TRBV5-5 with TRBJ1-4, with 7 bases that match TRBD1. Germline CDR1 reads SGHKS; CDR2 reads YYEKEE (reference sequence). The CDR3 extends over 15 amino acids. With V trimmed by 6 bases and J by 4 bases, 9 bases remained unmatched. CDR3 protein: CASNPLGQNNEKLFF. CDR3 in DNA: TGTGCCAGCAACCCTCTGGGACAGAATAATGAAAAACTGTTTTTT.

This sequence joins TRBV7-6 and TRBJ2-1; 14 bases agree with TRBD2. Germline CDR1 SGHVS, CDR2 FNYEAQ. V shed 5 bases and J 9 bases; nucleotides not matched to a gene: 18. This CDR3 comprises 19 residues. CDR3 in DNA: TGTGCCAGCAGCCGACGAGCGGGACTAGCGGGAGCCCCTACAACTGAGCAGTTCTTC. Translation gives CASSRRAGLAGAPTTEQFF. The whole variable domain, remainder taken from reference TRBV7-6 and TRBJ2-1, is GAGVSQSPRYKVTKRGQDVALRCDPISGHVSLYWYRQALGQGPEFLTYFNYEAQQDKSGLPNDRFSAERPEGSISTLTIQRTEQRDSAMYRCASSRRAGLAGAPTTEQFFGPGTRLTVL.

The chain joins TRBV28 to TRBJ1-1; D is unclear. The length of the CDR3 is 12 residues. Per the germline V gene, CDR1 is MDHEN and CDR2 is SYDVKM. Deletions cut 6 bases from V and 0 bases from J, with 5 bases between. This CDR3 is CASSGMNTEAFF. Here the CDR3 DNA reads TGTGCCAGCAGCGGTATGAACACTGAAGCTTTCTTT. The whole variable domain, remainder taken from reference TRBV28 and TRBJ1-1, is DVKVTQSSRYLVKRTGEKVFLECVQDMDHENMFWYRQDPGLGLRLIYFSYDVKMKEKGDIPEGYSVSREKKERFSLILESASTNQTSMYLCASSGMNTEAFFGQGTRLTVV.

V is TRBV7-3 and J is TRBJ2-1; 9 nucleotides match TRBD2. The V gene end was trimmed by 1 base and the J gene end by 9 bases; junction bases not matched to a gene: 13. CDR1 SGHTA and CDR2 FQGTGA come from the germline V gene. This CDR3 is 17 amino acids long. CDR3 sequence: CASSLNRLAGQKGEQFF. The CDR3 nucleotides are TGTGCCAGCAGCTTAAATCGGCTAGCGGGACAGAAGGGTGAGCAGTTCTTC.

V gene TRBV6-5 combines with J gene TRBJ1-6; D perhaps matches TRBD1 (6 bases). The CDR3 is made up of 15 amino acids. The V end lost 7 bases, the J end lost 7 bases, and 17 bases lay between the germline ends. In germline, CDR1 is MNHEY, CDR2 SVGAGI. CDR3 DNA sequence: TGTGCCAGCACAGGGAGGGGGTTTTGGAATTCACCCCTCCACTTT. It encodes CASTGRGFWNSPLHF.

The chain couples TRBV6-2 or TRBV6-3 to TRBJ1-5, with 7 bases identical to TRBD1. Trimming took 5 bases from V and 0 from J; bases not matched to a gene: 13. The CDR3 totals 18 residues. Germline V lookup: CDR1 MNHEY, CDR2 SVGEGT. CDR3 nucleotides: TGTGCCAGCAGTCGGAATGCAGGGGGGTGGATTAGCAATCAGCCCCAGCATTTT. Protein: CASSRNAGGWISNQPQHF.

This clone has just a few counts. The chain has TRBV3-1 (or the pseudogene TRBV3-2) and TRBJ2-1; TRBD2 aligns across 7 bases. The CDR3 extends over 15 amino acids. Germline-derived CDR1 and CDR2 are LGHDT and YNNKEL (reference sequence). Unmatched junction bases numbered 10, after V lost 4 bases and J lost 7 bases. In nucleotides, the CDR3 is TGTGCCAGCAGCCCGGACGCGGGAGTCTGGAATGAGCAGTTCTTC. Translated: CASSPDAGVWNEQFF.